One and the same sample provided the 18 T cell receptor beta chains below, sequenced in a study of shared clonotypes between healthy human individuals. The assay was immunoSEQ multiplex PCR, and TCRdb's table has in-frame clones only and misses some. Of about 600,000 clones listed, about 96% are singletons. Source material: naive CD4+ T cells sorted from blood. Documented subset: CD45RA+ positively selected. These receptors came from a woman between 25 and 40 years old in good health.

This clone was observed once. The V gene is TRBV28, the J gene TRBJ1-2; tentatively, D is TRBD1 (6 bases). The CDR3 sequence is 13 residues long. Germline-derived CDR1 and CDR2 are MDHEN and SYDVKM. V gave up 2 bases and J gave up 7 bases, with 11 bases separating them. The CDR3 nucleotides read TGTGCCAGCAGTTTAGGGACAAAGGCTGGCTACACCTTC. Protein sequence: CASSLGTKAGYTF.

This chain links TRBV7-7 with TRBJ2-5; 8 bases fit TRBD2. Germline trimming cut 5 bases from V and 4 bases from J; bases unmatched to any gene: 6. Germline V lookup: CDR1 SSHAT, CDR2 FNYEAQ (reference sequence). The CDR3 is made up of 14 amino acids. The CDR3 loop reads CASSPWLAGETQYF. The CDR3 nucleotides read TGTGCCAGCAGCCCCTGGCTAGCGGGAGAGACCCAGTACTTC.

On this clone itself: This CDR3 is also generated by other DNA sequences in the sample. The CDR3 nucleotides read TGCGCCAGCAGTGGGGGACAGGGGGATGAAAAACTGTTTTTT. This encodes CASSGGQGDEKLFF. The chain uses TRBV5-1 and TRBJ1-4; 11 bases agree with TRBD1. The ends lost 5 bases at V and 6 bases at J; junction bases unmatched: 3. The germline V gene encodes CDR1 SGHRS and CDR2 YFSETQ. The CDR3 contains 14 residues.

This chain uses TRBV6-4 with TRBJ1-2; 9 bases fit TRBD1. This CDR3 is built from 14 residues. J gave up 5 bases and V 0 bases, and 1 base lay outside the gene matches. Germline CDR1 MRHNA, CDR2 SNTAGT. CDR3 loop: CASSDSGTGYGYTF. The CDR3 DNA reads as TGTGCCAGCAGTGACTCGGGGACAGGGTATGGCTACACCTTC.

The chain uses TRBV7-6 and TRBJ2-3; D is ambiguous. V dropped 6 bases and J dropped 8 bases, with 15 bases sitting between them. CDR1 and CDR2 from the germline V gene are SGHVS and FNYEAQ. The CDR3 length is 13 residues. In DNA, the CDR3 is TGTGCCAGCAGAATCTCCCCGGGCGGTACGCAGTATTTT. This gives the protein CASRISPGGTQYF.

V is TRBV4-2 and J is TRBJ2-7; TRBD2 agrees at 11 bases. Germline V gives CDR1 LGHNA, CDR2 YNFKEQ. The CDR3 length is 17 residues. V was pared by 0 bases and J by 5 bases, with 9 bases of the junction left unmatched. CDR3 sequence reads: CASSQEGTGLAVDEQYF. The CDR3 DNA is TGTGCCAGCAGCCAAGAGGGGACGGGACTAGCGGTGGACGAGCAGTACTTC.

The chain has TRBV7-6 and TRBJ2-1; a possible D gene is TRBD2 (6 bases). Trimming removed 5 bases at V and 6 bases at J, with 11 bases between. The germline gives CDR1 SGHVS, CDR2 FNYEAQ. The CDR3 contains 13 residues. CDR3 DNA sequence: TGTGCCAGCAGCCCTCGGAGGGGCAATGAGCAGTTCTTC. It is translated as CASSPRRGNEQFF. Filled out from reference TRBV7-6 and TRBJ2-1, the complete variable domain reads GAGVSQSPRYKVTKRGQDVALRCDPISGHVSLYWYRQALGQGPEFLTYFNYEAQQDKSGLPNDRFSAERPEGSISTLTIQRTEQRDSAMYRCASSPRRGNEQFFGPGTRLTVL.

CDR3 region: CASSSGSQIRRYEQYF. Here the CDR3 DNA reads TGTGCCAGCAGCAGCGGGTCTCAGATTCGAAGGTACGAGCAGTACTTC. The chain links TRBV28 to TRBJ2-7, with D perhaps matching TRBD2 (6 bases). Between the trimmed V and J ends, which lost 6 bases and 4 bases, there was a span of 22 bases. This CDR3 contains 16 residues. Germline loops: CDR1 MDHEN, CDR2 SYDVKM.

This clone was observed once. Other DNA sequences in this specimen translate into the identical CDR3. V gene TRBV6-1 combines with J gene TRBJ2-5, with 7 bases matching TRBD1. CDR3 length: 13 amino acids. Germline V lookup: CDR1 MNHNS, CDR2 SASEGT. V lost 6 bases, J lost 5 bases, and 6 bases stayed unmatched. The CDR3 protein is CASSGTDEETQYF. In DNA form, the CDR3 reads TGTGCCAGCAGCGGGACAGACGAGGAGACCCAGTACTTC.

In its sample, this clone was seen once. Its ends do not fully match the called genes, so a read error is possible. This sequence joins TRBV5-8 and TRBJ1-1; tentatively, D is TRBD1 (5 bases). CDR1 and CDR2 (germline): SGHTS, YDEGEE. The length of the CDR3 is 17 residues. CDR3 amino acids: CASSRGLDARGNTEAFF. DNA for the CDR3: TGTGCCAGCAGCAGAGGATTAGACGCCCGGGGGAACACGGAAGCTTTCTTT.

About this clone: The same CDR3 arises from other DNA sequences in this sample as well. The rearrangement joins TRBV28 to TRBJ2-4, with no clear D. Trimming pared 5 bases from V and 1 base from J, leaving 12 bases between. This CDR3 spans 15 amino acids. CDR1 and CDR2 (germline): MDHEN, SYDVKM. Here the CDR3 reads CASSPPGGAKNIQYF. As DNA, the CDR3 is TGTGCCAGCAGTCCCCCGGGCGGCGCCAAAAACATTCAGTACTTC.

This sequence joins TRBV2 and TRBJ1-5; D unresolved. The length of the CDR3 is 15 residues. The germline gives CDR1 SNHLY, CDR2 FYNNEI. Deletions cut 5 bases from V and 1 base from J, with 12 bases between. The CDR3 DNA reads as TGTGCCAGCAGTTTTTTTGCGGGGAGCAATCAGCCCCAGCATTTT. This gives the protein CASSFFAGSNQPQHF.

V is TRBV7-2 and J is TRBJ2-7, with D possibly TRBD1 on 5 matching bases. In germline, CDR1 is SGHTA, CDR2 FQGNSA. This CDR3 comprises 14 residues. The V and J ends lost 8 bases and 5 bases respectively, with 19 bases between them. This chain's CDR3 is CASGSGAQVNEQYF. DNA for the CDR3: TGTGCCAGCGGGTCTGGGGCCCAGGTAAACGAGCAGTACTTC. The full variable domain, in which reference TRBV7-2 and TRBJ2-7 provide the parts outside the CDR3, is GAGVSQSPSNKVTEKGKDVELRCDPISGHTALYWYRQSLGQGLEFLIYFQGNSAPDKSGLPSDRFSAERTGGSVSTLTIQRTQQEDSAVYLCASGSGAQVNEQYFGPGTRLTVT.

The chain joins TRBV7-9 to TRBJ2-1; 8 bases align to TRBD2. Germline trimming cut 5 bases from V and 7 bases from J; bases unmatched to any gene: 10. The CDR3 length is 15 residues. CDR1 is SEHNR, CDR2 FQNEAQ, per germline (reference sequence). The DNA for the CDR3 is TGTGCCAGCAGCCCTTCCCCGAGACTAGCGAATGAGCAGTTCTTC. Translating gives CASSPSPRLANEQFF.

The rearrangement links TRBV9 to TRBJ2-1, with 9 bases lining up with TRBD2. Germline CDR1 reads SGDLS; CDR2 reads YYNGEE. The CDR3 has 12 amino acids. The V segment lost 3 bases and the J segment 11 bases; nucleotides outside the gene matches: 3. Here the CDR3 reads CASSASGGKQFF. CDR3 coding DNA: TGTGCCAGCAGCGCCAGCGGGGGGAAGCAGTTCTTC. Together with reference TRBV9 and TRBJ2-1, the CDR3 gives the full variable domain: DSGVTQTPKHLITATGQRVTLRCSPRSGDLSVYWYQQSLDQGLQFLIQYYNGEERAKGNILERFSAQQFPDLHSELNLSSLELGDSALYFCASSASGGKQFFGPGTRLTVL.

This clone has a single count. The chain is built from TRBV28 and TRBJ2-7; D may correspond to TRBD1 or TRBD2 (5 bases each). CDR1 and CDR2 (germline): MDHEN, SYDVKM. The CDR3 sequence is 13 residues long. The ends were cut back, 4 bases at V and 6 bases at J, with 13 bases in the middle. CDR3 nucleotide sequence: TGTGCCAGCAGTTCGGGACCCACGACCGAGCAGTACTTC. It codes for CASSSGPTTEQYF.

The chain employs TRBV6-1 and TRBJ1-1; D perhaps matches TRBD1 (5 bases). V shed 10 bases and J shed 4 bases, with 16 bases lying between them. There are 13 residues in the CDR3. In germline, CDR1 is MNHNS, CDR2 SASEGT. CDR3: CATGGGWVTEAFF. In nucleotides, the CDR3 is TGTGCCACCGGGGGGGGTTGGGTCACTGAAGCTTTCTTT.

CDR3 sequence: CASSPPGQGAYGYTF. The CDR3 nucleotides are TGTGCCAGCTCACCACCGGGACAGGGGGCCTATGGCTACACCTTC. The rearrangement joins TRBV18 to TRBJ1-2; 12 bases match TRBD1. V dropped 0 bases and J dropped 4; count of bases not matched to a gene: 0. Germline V gives CDR1 KGHSH, CDR2 LQKENI. CDR3 length: 15 amino acids. The variable domain in full, completed from reference TRBV18 and TRBJ1-2, reads NAGVMQNPRHLVRRRGQEARLRCSPMKGHSHVYWYRQLPEEGLKFMVYLQKENIIDESGMPKERFSAEFPKEGPSILRIQQVVRGDSAAYFCASSPPGQGAYGYTFGSGTRLTVV.